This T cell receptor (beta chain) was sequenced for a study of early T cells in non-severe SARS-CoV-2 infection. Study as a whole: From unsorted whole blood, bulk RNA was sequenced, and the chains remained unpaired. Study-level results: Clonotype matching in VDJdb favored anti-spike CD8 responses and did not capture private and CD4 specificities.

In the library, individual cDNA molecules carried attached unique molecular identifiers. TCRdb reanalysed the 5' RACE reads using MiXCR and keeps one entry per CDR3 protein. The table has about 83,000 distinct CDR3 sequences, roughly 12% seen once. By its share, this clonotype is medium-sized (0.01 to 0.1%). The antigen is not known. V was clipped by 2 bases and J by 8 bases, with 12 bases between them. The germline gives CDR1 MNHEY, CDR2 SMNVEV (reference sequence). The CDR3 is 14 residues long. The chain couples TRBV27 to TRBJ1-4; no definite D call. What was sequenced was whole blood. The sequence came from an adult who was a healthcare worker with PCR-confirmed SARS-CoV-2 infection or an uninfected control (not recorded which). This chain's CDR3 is CASSLTGYGEKLFF. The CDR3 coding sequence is TGTGCCAGCAGTTTAACCGGGTACGGAGAAAAACTGTTTTTT.